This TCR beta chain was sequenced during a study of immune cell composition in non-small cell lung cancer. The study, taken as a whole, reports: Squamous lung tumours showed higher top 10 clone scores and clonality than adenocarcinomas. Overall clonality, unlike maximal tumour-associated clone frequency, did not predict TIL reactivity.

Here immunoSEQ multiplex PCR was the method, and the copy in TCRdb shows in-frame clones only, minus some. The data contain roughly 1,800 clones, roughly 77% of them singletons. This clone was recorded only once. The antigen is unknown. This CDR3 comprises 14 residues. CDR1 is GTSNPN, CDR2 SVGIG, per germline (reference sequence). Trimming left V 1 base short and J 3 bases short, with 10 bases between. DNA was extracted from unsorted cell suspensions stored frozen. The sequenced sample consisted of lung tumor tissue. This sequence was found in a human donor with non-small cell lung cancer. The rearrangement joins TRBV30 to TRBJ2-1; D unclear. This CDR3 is CAWSAGFNYNEQFF. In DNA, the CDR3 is TGTGCCTGGAGTGCCGGGTTCAACTACAATGAGCAGTTCTTC.